Listed below are T cell receptor delta chains from one sample, sequenced in a study of gamma delta lymphoproliferative disorders and STAT genes. TCRdb re-called the multiplex PCR reads using CATT. This sample yields 600 to 850 delta-chain clones, of which approximately 5.5% are seen a single time; 75% to 95% belongs to the top ten. The sample consisted of blood. The source of these receptors is a human donor with gamma-delta T-cell large granular lymphocyte leukemia. The CDR3 runs from the conserved cysteine through the conserved F or W. D genes are given only for firm matches. Not all rows give a size; the values are once, few, many and, for expanded clones, a class.

>medium-sized|TRDV1|TRDJ1|-
CALGEPHSGLYTDKLIF
TGTGCTCTTGGGGAACCGCATTCTGGACTGTACACCGATAAACTCATCTTT
>-|TRDV2|TRDJ1|TRDD3
CACDTVTGGYAKGSDKLIF
TGTGCCTGTGACACCGTCACTGGGGGATACGCTAAGGGGTCCGATAAACTCATCTTT
>-|TRDV2|TRDJ1|TRDD3
CACDTEEGWGIRYIDKLIF
TGTGCCTGTGACACCGAAGAGGGATGGGGGATACGGTACATCGATAAACTCATCTTT
>medium-sized|TRDV1|TRDJ1|TRDD3
CALGETPTIKADLLGTHRTDKLIF
TGTGCTCTTGGGGAAACTCCAACTATCAAGGCGGATTTACTGGGGACCCATCGTACCGATAAACTCATCTTT
>few|TRDV2|TRDJ1|TRDD3
CACDLLGDRGDKLIF
TGTGCCTGTGACCTACTGGGGGATCGTGGCGATAAACTCATCTTT
>medium-sized|TRDV2|TRDJ1|TRDD3
CACDTMGDPTDKLIF
TGTGCCTGTGACACCATGGGGGATCCCACCGATAAACTCATCTTT
>many|TRDV2|TRDJ3|TRDD3
CACDTVRTGEISWDTRQMFF
TGTGCCTGTGACACCGTTCGGACTGGGGAGATCTCCTGGGACACCCGACAGATGTTTTTC
>many|TRDV1|TRDJ1|-
CALGEQVLGDKLIF
TGTGCTCTTGGGGAACAAGTATTGGGGGATAAACTCATCTTT
>large|TRDV2|TRDJ1|TRDD3
CACDKLGDRYTDKLIF
TGTGCCTGTGACAAACTGGGGGACAGGTACACCGATAAACTCATCTTT
>large|TRDV2|TRDJ1|TRDD3
CACDPTGGDRDKLIF
TGTGCCTGTGACCCAACTGGGGGTGATCGCGATAAACTCATCTTT
>-|TRDV1|TRDJ1|-
CALGELDFPVLGIPISTLKLIF
TGTGCTCTTGGGGAACTAGACTTCCCCGTTCTGGGGATCCCAATCTCAACTCTAAAACTCATCTTT
>many|TRDV1|TRDJ1|TRDD3
CALGELATRHRNWWGIRREYTDKLIF
TGTGCTCTTGGGGAACTAGCCACTCGCCATCGCAACTGGTGGGGGATACGCCGCGAGTACACCGATAAACTCATCTTT
>-|TRDV2|TRDJ1|TRDD3
CACEPLGDTGSNDTDKLIF
TGTGCCTGTGAACCACTGGGGGATACGGGATCAAACGACACCGATAAACTCATCTTT
>many|TRDV1|TRDJ1|TRDD3
CALGDPRGDTTTDKLIF
TGTGCTCTTGGGGACCCTCGGGGGGATACCACCACCGATAAACTCATCTTT
>few|TRDV2|TRDJ1|TRDD3
CACDTLTGGYAKGSDKLIF
TGTGCCTGTGACACCCTTACTGGGGGATACGCTAAGGGGTCCGATAAACTCATCTTT
>large|TRDV2|TRDJ1|TRDD3
CACDTVGDRGDKLIF
TGTGCCTGTGACACCGTGGGGGATCGTGGCGATAAACTCATCTTT
>large|TRDV2|TRDJ1|TRDD3
CACDTLEGDDKGLIF
TGTGCCTGTGACACCCTTGAGGGGGATGATAAGGGACTCATCTTT
>-|TRDV2|TRDJ1|TRDD3
CACDTVRTGGYAKGSDKLIF
TGTGCCTGTGACACCGTTCGGACTGGGGGATACGCTAAGGGGTCCGATAAACTCATCTTT
>-|TRAV36/DV7|TRDJ1|TRDD3
CAVVYWGPRPDKLIF
TGTGCTGTGGTGTACTGGGGGCCTCGTCCCGATAAACTCATCTTT
>medium-sized|TRDV2|TRDJ1|-
CACDTVLGLGTNTDKLIF
TGTGCCTGTGACACCGTACTCGGTCTGGGGACCAACACCGATAAACTCATCTTT
>-|TRDV2|TRDJ3|-
CASSSTGALSWAPRQMFF
TGTGCCTCTTCCTCTACTGGGGCCCTCTCCTGGGCCCCCCGACAGATGTTTTTC
>-|TRDV1|TRDJ1|TRDD3
CALGELTLVLLKSLGGYGTDKLIF
TGTGCTCTTGGGGAACTAACCTTGGTCCTACTTAAATCCCTTGGGGGATATGGGACCGATAAACTCATCTTT
>-|TRDV2|TRDJ1|TRDD3
CACDTVRTGGYGKGADKLIF
TGTGCCTGTGACACCGTTCGGACTGGGGGATACGGAAAAGGGGCCGATAAACTCATCTTT
>-|TRDV2|TRDJ1|TRDD3
CACDVLGDTTDKLIF
TGTGCCTGTGACGTACTGGGGGATACGACCGATAAACTCATCTTT
>many|TRAV23/DV6|TRDJ1|-
CAAIPMPSYEMGDKAPVFLYTDKLIF
TGTGCAGCAATCCCCATGCCTTCCTACGAAATGGGGGATAAGGCCCCTGTATTCCTCTACACCGATAAACTCATCTTT
>-|TRDV2|TRDJ1|TRDD3
CACDTVRTGGYGGTDKLIF
TGTGCCTGTGACACCGTTCGGACTGGGGGATACGGCGGGACCGATAAACTCATCTTT
>medium-sized|TRDV2|TRDJ1|-
CACDTVELAPDKLIF
TGTGCCTGTGACACCGTGGAACTAGCCCCCGATAAACTCATCTTT
>medium-sized|TRDV2|TRDJ3|TRDD3
CACDATTGGYLGSWDTRQMFF
TGTGCCTGTGACGCGACTACTGGGGGATATCTCGGCTCCTGGGACACCCGACAGATGTTTTTC
>medium-sized|TRDV2|TRDJ3|-
CACDTINSKDLSYSWDTRQMFF
TGTGCCTGTGACACCATCAATTCAAAGGATTTATCTTACTCCTGGGACACCCGACAGATGTTTTTC
>-|TRDV2|TRDJ3|TRDD3
CACDTLTGEISWDTRQMFF
TGTGCCTGTGACACCCTTACTGGGGAGATCTCCTGGGACACCCGACAGATGTTTTTC
>few|TRDV2|TRDJ1|TRDD3
CACDTLEGDDKGLIF
TGCGCCTGTGACACCCTTGAGGGGGATGATAAAGGACTCATCTTT
>-|TRDV2|TRDJ1|TRDD3
CACDTVLPTGGYTDKLIF
TGTGCCTGTGACACCGTTTTGCCTACTGGGGGGTACACCGATAAACTCATCTTT
>-|TRDV2|TRDJ1|TRDD3
CACNSLGDRYTDKLIF
TGTGCCTGTAACTCGCTGGGGGACAGGTACACCGATAAACTCATCTTT
>large|TRDV2|TRDJ1|-
CACDALRGSDKLIF
TGTGCCTGTGACGCCCTGCGGGGGTCCGATAAACTCATCTTT
>medium-sized|TRDV2|TRDJ1|TRDD3
CACAKLGDPVINALIF
TGTGCCTGTGCCAAACTGGGGGACCCCGTAATAAATGCACTCATCTTT
>-|TRDV2|TRDJ1|TRDD3
CACDSTGGYDADKLIF
TGTGCCTGTGACTCTACTGGGGGATACGACGCCGATAAACTCATCTTT
>-|TRDV2|TRDJ1|TRDD3
CACDTVEGWGTKPGDSDKLIF
TGTGCCTGTGACACCGTAGAGGGATGGGGGACCAAACCAGGGGATAGCGATAAACTCATCTTT
>medium-sized|TRDV2|TRDJ3|TRDD3
CACDTAWGIPSLDSWDTRQMFF
TGTGCCTGTGACACCGCATGGGGGATACCATCACTCGACTCCTGGGACACCCGACAGATGTTTTTC
>medium-sized|TRDV1|TRDJ1|TRDD3
CALGDKHYELGDTGKLIF
TGTGCTCTTGGGGACAAACACTACGAACTGGGGGATACCGGTAAACTCATCTTT
>large|TRDV2|TRDJ1|TRDD3
CACDTVNWGSSDKLIF
TGTGCCTGTGACACCGTGAACTGGGGGTCGAGCGATAAACTCATCTTT
>-|TRDV2|TRDJ1|TRDD3
CACDNVEGWGIKEGDKIIF
TGTGCCTGTGACAACGTAGAGGGATGGGGGATAAAGGAGGGAGATAAAATAATATTT
>medium-sized|TRDV2|TRDJ1|TRDD3
CACDTVLGDTRRYTDKLIF
TGTGCCTGTGACACCGTACTGGGGGATACGCGCAGGTACACCGATAAACTCATCTTT
>medium-sized|TRDV1|TRDJ1|-
CALGEPRAFLGRGELKYTTDKLIF
TGTGCTCTTGGGGAACCCCGGGCATTCCTAGGACGGGGGGAACTAAAATACACCACCGATAAACTCATCTTT